The 15 T cell receptor beta chains below were found in one sample sequenced in a study of neoadjuvant anti-PD-1 for oral cavity cancer. Profiled with immunoSEQ multiplex PCR; TCRdb holds only in-frame clones, not every one. The sample yields 75,000 to 100,000 clones, about 84% seen once. The starting material was PBMCs, obtained before nivolumab (anti-PD-1) treatment. These receptors all come from a person between 40 and 85 years old with oral cavity squamous cell carcinoma.

The CDR3 nucleotides read TGTGCCAGTAGTACCACCGGGACTAGCGGGAGTGGGACCCAGTACTTC. Its protein is CASSTTGTSGSGTQYF. The chain combines TRBV19 with TRBJ2-5; 14 positions match TRBD2. Germline CDR1 and CDR2: LNHDA and SQIVND (reference sequence). V was clipped by 4 bases and J by 7 bases; unmatched bases: 8. The CDR3 is 16 amino acids.

The chain employs TRBV14 and TRBJ2-3; the match to TRBD2 covers 11 bases. Looked up from germline, CDR1 is SGHDN and CDR2 is FVKESK. V trimming: 0 bases; J trimming: 4 bases; junction bases outside the gene matches: 9. CDR3 length: 18 amino acids. The CDR3 is CASSQDRDSGRGPDTQYF. The CDR3 DNA follows: TGTGCCAGCAGCCAAGATCGGGATAGCGGGAGGGGCCCAGATACGCAGTATTTT.

The chain links TRBV14 to TRBJ2-1; 10 nucleotides align to TRBD1. The length of the CDR3 is 16 residues. Looked up from germline, CDR1 is SGHDN and CDR2 is FVKESK. Losses at the gene ends were 2 bases for V and 9 bases for J; bases not matched to a gene: 10. CDR3: CASSQLGDRGVSEQFF. The CDR3 DNA reads TGTGCCAGCAGCCAATTAGGGGACAGGGGAGTCAGTGAGCAGTTCTTC.

V is TRBV6-5 and J is TRBJ1-2; 9 bases line up with TRBD1. Germline V gene data show CDR1 as MNHEY and CDR2 as SVGAGI. The CDR3 spans 15 residues. V trimming: 1 base; J trimming: 6 bases; junction bases outside the gene matches: 6. The CDR3 is CASSYLHRDRDGYTF. In nucleotides, the CDR3 is TGTGCCAGCAGTTACTTACATCGGGACAGGGATGGCTACACCTTC.

The rearrangement joins TRBV7-8 to TRBJ2-1; D remains unclear. This CDR3 contains 15 residues. Trimming removed 2 bases at V and 0 bases at J, with 8 bases between. Germline loops: CDR1 SGHVS, CDR2 FQNEAQ. The CDR3 DNA sequence: TGTGCCAGCAGCTTAAGCAGGAGCTCCTACAATGAGCAGTTCTTC. Translating gives CASSLSRSSYNEQFF.

The CDR3 region has the DNA TGTGCCAGCAGACAACCTCGCTCTGAAGCTTTCTTT. This encodes CASRQPRSEAFF. The V call is TRBV7-9, the J call TRBJ1-1; D is unresolved. CDR3 length: 12 amino acids. V gave up 6 bases and J gave up 6 bases, with 11 bases separating them. Per the germline V gene, CDR1 is SEHNR and CDR2 is FQNEAQ (reference sequence).

The CDR3 nucleotides are TGTGCCAGTCAAGAGAGACAGGGGGCTTCCTACGAGCAGTACTTC. Translating gives CASQERQGASYEQYF. The rearrangement links TRBV25-1 to TRBJ2-5, with 10 bases identical to TRBD1. The better agreement between TRBJ2-7 and the DNA end casts doubt on the J call. The CDR3 length is 15 residues. Germline CDR1 and CDR2: MGHDK and SYGVNS.

The rearrangement links TRBV30 to TRBJ1-4; unclear D gene. In germline, CDR1 is GTSNPN, CDR2 SVGIG (reference sequence). CDR3 length equals 13 residues. V gave up 5 bases and J gave up 4 bases, with 11 bases separating them. The CDR3: CAWCSPFNEKLFF. In DNA, the CDR3 is TGTGCCTGGTGTAGTCCGTTTAATGAAAAACTGTTTTTT.

The CDR3 nucleotides read TGCGCCAGCAGCCTCTCTACAGGGAACACTGAAGCTTTCTTT. Translating gives CASSLSTGNTEAFF. The J gene is TRBJ1-1, the V gene TRBV5-1, with D possibly being TRBD1 (5 bases). V was cut by 4 bases and J by 1 base, with 11 bases left in between. The germline CDR1 and CDR2 sequences are SGHRS and YFSETQ. The CDR3 has 14 residues. Full variable domain (outside the CDR3, taken from reference TRBV5-1 and TRBJ1-1): KAGVTQTPRYLIKTRGQQVTLSCSPISGHRSVSWYQQTPGQGLQFLFEYFSETQRNKGNFPGRFSGRQFSNSRSEMNVSTLELGDSALYLCASSLSTGNTEAFFGQGTRLTVV.

This rearrangement joins TRBV15 to TRBJ1-3, with 8 bases fitting TRBD1. This CDR3 has 17 residues. Looked up from germline, CDR1 is LNHNV and CDR2 is YYDKDF (reference sequence). The ends lost 5 bases at V and 0 bases at J; junction bases unmatched: 9. CDR3 coding DNA: TGTGCCACCAGCGGTCTACAGGGGGGAGTCTCTGGAAACACCATATATTTT. Translating gives CATSGLQGGVSGNTIYF. Based on the CDR3 plus reference TRBV15 and TRBJ1-3, the full variable domain is DAMVIQNPRYQVTQFGKPVTLSCSQTLNHNVMYWYQQKSSQAPKLLFHYYDKDFNNEADTPDNFQSRRPNTSFCFLDIRSPGLGDTAMYLCATSGLQGGVSGNTIYFGEGSWLTVV.

The chain uses TRBV2 and TRBJ2-1, with TRBD2 matching over 10 bases. There are 15 residues in the CDR3. The germline gives CDR1 SNHLY, CDR2 FYNNEI. The J segment lost 8 bases and the V segment lost 4 bases, leaving 8 bases of the junction unmatched. CDR3 sequence: CASSAPSGRGDEQFF. In DNA form, the CDR3 reads TGTGCCAGCAGTGCCCCTAGCGGGAGAGGGGATGAGCAGTTCTTC.

V gene TRBV29-1 combines with J gene TRBJ2-1; 13 bases agree with TRBD2. Germline V gene lookup returns CDR1 SQVTM and CDR2 ANQGSEA. CDR3 length: 15 amino acids. The V segment lost 4 bases and the J segment 6 bases; nucleotides outside the gene matches: 6. The CDR3 sequence: CSVGTSGSRPNEQFF. Written as DNA, the CDR3 is TGCAGCGTTGGGACTAGCGGGAGTCGGCCCAATGAGCAGTTCTTC.

The V and J genes are TRBV7-9 and TRBJ1-3; the D is unclear. The CDR3 consists of 14 residues. Germline V gene sequence: CDR1 SEHNR, CDR2 FQNEAQ (reference sequence). Trimming took 1 base from V and 4 from J, leaving 8 bases between them. The CDR3 region has the DNA TGTGCCAGCAGCTTAGAGGGAGTAGGAAACACCATATATTTT. It is translated as CASSLEGVGNTIYF.

The rearrangement uses TRBV19 and TRBJ2-7; D is tentatively TRBD1 or TRBD2 (6 bases each). The CDR3 covers 11 residues. Germline assignment: CDR1 LNHDA and CDR2 SQIVND (reference sequence). V shed 4 bases and J shed 7 bases, with 8 bases lying between them. CDR3 in amino acids: CASSSGTEQYF. CDR3 DNA sequence: TGTGCCAGTAGTAGCGGGACAGAGCAGTACTTC.

This chain joins TRBV19 and TRBJ2-7; 10 bases fit TRBD1. CDR3 length equals 18 residues. The junction had 11 bases not matched to a gene; V was cut back by 1 base and J by 2 bases. The germline V gene has CDR1 LNHDA and CDR2 SQIVND (reference sequence). Here the CDR3 reads CASSIAVVGTGAPYEQYF. The CDR3 DNA is TGTGCCAGTAGTATAGCTGTTGTTGGGACAGGGGCCCCCTACGAGCAGTACTTC. Supplemented by reference TRBV19 and TRBJ2-7, the full variable domain reads DGGITQSPKYLFRKEGQNVTLSCEQNLNHDAMYWYRQDPGQGLRLIYYSQIVNDFQKGDIAEGYSVSREKKESFPLTVTSAQKNPTAFYLCASSIAVVGTGAPYEQYFGPGTRLTVT.